Listed here are 4 T cell receptor beta chains from one sample, sequenced in a study of CD8 T cells in ankylosing spondylitis. TCRdb reprocessed the 5' RACE reads via MiXCR and lists one record per CDR3 protein. There are around 450,000 distinct CDR3 sequences in the sample; roughly 27% occur only once, and roughly 0.8% lies in the top ten. These TCRs are of unknown antigen specificity. Study observations and caveats: Typical of ankylosing spondylitis blood, it appeared, was a TCR beta motif of several highly homologous variants.

Sequencing input: blood, either unsorted or a sorted T cell fraction (not recorded which). The receptors shown here come from a male donor with ankylosing spondylitis.

J is TRBJ2-2 and V is TRBV5-1; 7 bases align to TRBD2. CDR1 is SGHRS, CDR2 YFSETQ, per germline. Germline trimming cut 0 bases from V and 4 bases from J; bases unmatched to any gene: 6. This CDR3 region has 16 residues. CDR3 region: CASSLVGGSGTGELFF. The DNA for the CDR3 is TGCGCCAGCAGCTTGGTAGGCGGGAGTGGCACCGGGGAGCTGTTTTTT. The variable domain in full, completed from reference TRBV5-1 and TRBJ2-2, reads KAGVTQTPRYLIKTRGQQVTLSCSPISGHRSVSWYQQTPGQGLQFLFEYFSETQRNKGNFPGRFSGRQFSNSRSEMNVSTLELGDSALYLCASSLVGGSGTGELFFGEGSRLTVL.

This chain uses TRBV7-9 with TRBJ1-2, with D unresolved. From germline, CDR1 is SEHNR and CDR2 FQNEAQ (reference sequence). V lost 4 bases, J lost 4 bases, and 10 bases lay in between. The CDR3 contains 13 residues. The CDR3 here is CASSSLEGYGYTF. CDR3 nucleotides: TGTGCCAGCAGCTCTTTAGAGGGCTATGGCTACACCTTC.

This chain joins TRBV20-1 and TRBJ1-2, with 8 bases matching TRBD1. V shed 5 bases and J 7 bases; nucleotides not matched to a gene: 9. Germline CDR1 reads DFQATT; CDR2 reads SNEGSKA (reference sequence). This CDR3 has 13 residues. CDR3 bases: TGCAGTGCTGAAGGACAGGGAAGGGGTGGCTACACCTTC. Translated, it gives CSAEGQGRGGYTF.

This clonotype was seen a handful of times. CDR3 sequence: CASSPFASSGNTIYF. Written as DNA, the CDR3 is TGTGCCAGCTCACCATTTGCGAGCTCTGGAAACACCATATATTTT. The rearrangement joins TRBV18 to TRBJ1-3; D is unclear. Trimming shortened V by 2 bases and J by 0 bases, and 8 bases separated the two germline ends. CDR1 and CDR2 from the germline V gene are KGHSH and LQKENI. The CDR3 runs to 15 residues.